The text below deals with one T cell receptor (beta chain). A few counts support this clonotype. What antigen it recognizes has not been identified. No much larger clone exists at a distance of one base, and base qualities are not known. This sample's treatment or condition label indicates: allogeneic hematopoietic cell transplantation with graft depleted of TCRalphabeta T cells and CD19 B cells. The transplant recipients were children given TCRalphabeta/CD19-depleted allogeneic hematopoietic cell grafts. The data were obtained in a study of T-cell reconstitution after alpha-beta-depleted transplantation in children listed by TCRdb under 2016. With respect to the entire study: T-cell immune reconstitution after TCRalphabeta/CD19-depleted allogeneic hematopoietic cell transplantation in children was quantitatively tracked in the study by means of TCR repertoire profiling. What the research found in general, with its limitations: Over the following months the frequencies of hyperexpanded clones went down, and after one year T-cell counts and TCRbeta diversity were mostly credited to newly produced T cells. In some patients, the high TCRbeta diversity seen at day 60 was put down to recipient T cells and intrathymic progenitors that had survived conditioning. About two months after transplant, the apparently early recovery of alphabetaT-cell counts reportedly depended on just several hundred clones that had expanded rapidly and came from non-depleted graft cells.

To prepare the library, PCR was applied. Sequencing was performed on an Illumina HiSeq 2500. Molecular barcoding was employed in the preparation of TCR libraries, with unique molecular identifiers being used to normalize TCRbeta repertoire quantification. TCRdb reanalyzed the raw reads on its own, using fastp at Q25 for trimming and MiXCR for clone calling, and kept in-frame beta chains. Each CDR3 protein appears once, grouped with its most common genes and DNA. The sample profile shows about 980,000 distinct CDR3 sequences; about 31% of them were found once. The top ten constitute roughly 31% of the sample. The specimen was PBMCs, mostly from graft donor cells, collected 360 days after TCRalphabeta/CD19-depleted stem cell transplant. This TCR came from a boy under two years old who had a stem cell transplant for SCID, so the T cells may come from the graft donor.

The nucleotide sequence is TGCGCCAGCAGCCAAGGTCTAGGGGGTGATGAGCAGTTCTTC. Translated, this gives CASSQGLGGDEQFF. This sequence uses TRBV4-1 and TRBJ2-1; TRBD1 might be the D gene, on 6 matching bases. A distance of 12 bases separates the germline ends of V and J, which lose 1 base and 8 bases respectively. In the germline V gene, CDR1 corresponds to MGHRA and CDR2 to YSYEKL. From its cysteine to its phenylalanine, the CDR3 spans 14 amino acids. This entry keeps only the CDR3 DNA: 42 bases, framed from base 1.